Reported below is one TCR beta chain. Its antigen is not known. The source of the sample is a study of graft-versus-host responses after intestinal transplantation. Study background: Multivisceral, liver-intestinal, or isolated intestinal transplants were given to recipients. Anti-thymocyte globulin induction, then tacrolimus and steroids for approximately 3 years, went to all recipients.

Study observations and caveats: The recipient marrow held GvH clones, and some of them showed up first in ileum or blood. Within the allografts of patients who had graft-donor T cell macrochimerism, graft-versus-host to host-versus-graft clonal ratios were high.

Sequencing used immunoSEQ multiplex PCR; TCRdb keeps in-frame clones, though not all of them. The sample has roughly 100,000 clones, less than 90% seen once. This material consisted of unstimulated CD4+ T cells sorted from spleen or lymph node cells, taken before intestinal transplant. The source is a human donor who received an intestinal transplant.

CDR3 nucleotide sequence: TGTGCCAGCAGTGGTAGCTCCAATCAGCCCCAGCATTTT. It codes for CASSGSSNQPQHF. The rearrangement links TRBV7-9 to TRBJ1-5, with D unresolved. Trimming shortened V by 6 bases and J by 3 bases, and 9 bases separated the two germline ends. The CDR3 extends over 13 amino acids. Germline V gene lookup returns CDR1 SEHNR and CDR2 FQNEAQ (reference sequence).